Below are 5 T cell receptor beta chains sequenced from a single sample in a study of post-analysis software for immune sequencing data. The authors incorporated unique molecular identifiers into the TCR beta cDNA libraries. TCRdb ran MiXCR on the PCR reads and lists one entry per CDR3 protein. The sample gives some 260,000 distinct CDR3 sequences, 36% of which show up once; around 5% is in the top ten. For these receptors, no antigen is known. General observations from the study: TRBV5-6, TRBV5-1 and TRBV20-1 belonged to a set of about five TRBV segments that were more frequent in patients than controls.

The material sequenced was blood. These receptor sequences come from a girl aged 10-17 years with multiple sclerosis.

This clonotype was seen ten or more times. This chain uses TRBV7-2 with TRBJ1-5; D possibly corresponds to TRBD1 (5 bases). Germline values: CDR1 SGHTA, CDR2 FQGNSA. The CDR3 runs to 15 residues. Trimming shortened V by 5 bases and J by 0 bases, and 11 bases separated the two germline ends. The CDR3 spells CASSRDGLSNQPQHF. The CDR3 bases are TGTGCCAGCAGCCGGGACGGCCTTAGCAATCAGCCCCAGCATTTT.

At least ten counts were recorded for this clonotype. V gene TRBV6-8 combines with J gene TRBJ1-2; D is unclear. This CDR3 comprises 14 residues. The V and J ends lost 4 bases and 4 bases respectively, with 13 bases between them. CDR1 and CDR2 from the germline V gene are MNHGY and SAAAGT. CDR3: CASSSFHNTYGYTF. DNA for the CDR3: TGTGCCAGCAGTTCATTCCATAACACCTATGGCTACACCTTC.

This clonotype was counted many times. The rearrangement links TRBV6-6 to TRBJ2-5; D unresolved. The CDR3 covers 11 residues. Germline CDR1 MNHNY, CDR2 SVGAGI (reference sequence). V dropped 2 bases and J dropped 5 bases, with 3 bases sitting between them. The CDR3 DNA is TGTGCCAGCAGTTACCTGGAGACCCAGTACTTC. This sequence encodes CASSYLETQYF.

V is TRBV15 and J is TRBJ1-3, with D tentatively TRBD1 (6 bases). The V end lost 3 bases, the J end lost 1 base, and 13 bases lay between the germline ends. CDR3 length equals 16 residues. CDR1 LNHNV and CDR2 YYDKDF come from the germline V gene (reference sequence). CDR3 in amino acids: CATSSPDSYSGNTIYF. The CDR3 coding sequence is TGTGCCACCAGCAGCCCGGACAGTTATTCTGGAAACACCATATATTTT.

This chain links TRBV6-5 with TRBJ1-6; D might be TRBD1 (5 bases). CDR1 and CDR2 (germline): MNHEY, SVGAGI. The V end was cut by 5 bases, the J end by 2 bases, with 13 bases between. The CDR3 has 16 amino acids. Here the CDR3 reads CASSLGGAAYNSPLHF. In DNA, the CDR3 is TGTGCCAGCAGTCTCGGCGGGGCTGCCTATAATTCACCCCTCCACTTT.